These 21 T cell receptor beta chains originate from one sample sequenced in a study of T cells after yellow fever vaccination. TCRdb fed the 5' RACE reads into MiXCR, producing one record per CDR3 protein. Counted here are 200,000 to 250,000 distinct CDR3 sequences, 6.9% occurring once; the ten biggest clones make up approximately 0.87%. This sample comprised CD4+ T cells sorted from PBMCs, obtained 15 days after the yellow fever booster vaccination. All receptors come from a man aged 25 to 40 who received the YFV17D yellow fever vaccine.

The sample holds many counts of this clonotype. The chain has TRBV6-1 and TRBJ2-3; 7 bases match TRBD2. This CDR3 comprises 16 residues. The J segment lost 4 bases and the V segment lost 8 bases, leaving 15 bases of the junction unmatched. Germline V gene data show CDR1 as MNHNS and CDR2 as SASEGT. CDR3 DNA sequence: TGTGCCAGCGCACCCGTCGGCGGGAGCTCCCCAGATACGCAGTATTTT. Protein product: CASAPVGGSSPDTQYF.

This chain connects TRBV9 to TRBJ2-1; D possibly corresponds to TRBD1 (5 bases). The ends were cut back, 4 bases at V and 7 bases at J, with 18 bases in the middle. The CDR3 length is 15 residues. CDR1 SGDLS and CDR2 YYNGEE come from the germline V gene. CDR3 bases: TGTGCCAGCAGCCCTGGGTGGGGCTCTGGGAATGAGCAGTTCTTC. Amino acid sequence: CASSPGWGSGNEQFF.

This clonotype was counted ten times or more. The chain is built from TRBV7-9 and TRBJ2-2; the D is unclear. V lost 3 bases, J lost 0 bases, and 5 bases lay in between. Germline loops: CDR1 SEHNR, CDR2 FQNEAQ (reference sequence). The CDR3 spans 14 residues. CDR3 bases: TGTGCCAGCAGCTTCGACTCGAACACCGGGGAGCTGTTTTTT. It codes for CASSFDSNTGELFF. Complete variable domain (other parts from reference TRBV7-9 and TRBJ2-2): DTGVSQNPRHKITKRGQNVTFRCDPISEHNRLYWYRQTLGQGPEFLTYFQNEAQLEKSRLLSDRFSAERPKGSFSTLEIQRTEQGDSAMYLCASSFDSNTGELFFGEGSRLTVL.

This clonotype was detected many times. The chain uses TRBV25-1 and TRBJ1-5; 8 nucleotides line up with TRBD1. Germline CDR1 reads MGHDK; CDR2 reads SYGVNS. V lost 4 bases and J lost 4; bases outside the gene matches: 3. There are 14 residues in the CDR3. The DNA of the CDR3 is TGTGCCAGCAGTGGGACAGGGATAAATCAGCCCCAGCATTTT. This sequence encodes CASSGTGINQPQHF.

The chain uses TRBV5-1 and TRBJ2-7, with D uncertain. CDR1 is SGHRS and CDR2 is YFSETQ in the germline V gene. V was pared by 0 bases and J by 6 bases, with 13 bases between. The CDR3 spans 14 residues. The CDR3 region is CASSLEASFGEQYF. CDR3 sequence (DNA): TGCGCCAGCAGCTTGGAGGCTAGTTTCGGCGAGCAGTACTTC.

The rearrangement links TRBV3-1 to TRBJ2-1; D could derive from TRBD1 or TRBD2 (6 bases each). V lost 4 bases and J 6 bases, leaving 16 bases between the germline ends. This CDR3 is built from 15 residues. Germline V gene sequence: CDR1 LGHDT, CDR2 YNNKEL (reference sequence). CDR3: CASSPGASISNEQFF. The DNA of the CDR3 is TGTGCCAGCAGCCCGGGGGCCTCCATCTCCAATGAGCAGTTCTTC.

This clonotype appeared many times. The CDR3 region is CSVMFVTGGTGELFF. The CDR3 DNA reads as TGCAGCGTTATGTTCGTGACAGGGGGGACCGGGGAGCTGTTTTTT. The rearrangement uses TRBV29-1 and TRBJ2-2; 9 bases align to TRBD1. V lost 5 bases, J lost 5 bases, and 9 bases stayed unmatched. CDR1 SQVTM and CDR2 ANQGSEA come from the germline V gene. The CDR3 sequence is 15 residues long.

A few counts support this clonotype. The chain links TRBV20-1 to TRBJ1-2; 8 nucleotides align to TRBD1. The ends lost 4 bases at V and 7 bases at J; junction bases unmatched: 5. The CDR3 spans 12 residues. Per the germline V gene, CDR1 is DFQATT and CDR2 is SNEGSKA (reference sequence). In nucleotides, the CDR3 is TGCAGTGCTACAGGGGGCTGGTTTGGCTACACCTTC. Its protein product is CSATGGWFGYTF.

This clonotype was picked up many times. The J gene is TRBJ2-3, the V gene TRBV6-2 or TRBV6-3; 16 nucleotides match TRBD2. In germline, CDR1 is MNHEY, CDR2 SVGEGT. Trimming cost V 2 bases and J 7 bases; bases outside gene matches: 15. The CDR3 runs 20 residues. The CDR3 spells CASSYGFPGTSGRAVNTQYF. The CDR3 nucleotides read TGTGCCAGCAGTTACGGATTCCCCGGGACTAGCGGGAGGGCCGTGAATACGCAGTATTTT.

This chain uses TRBV20-1 with TRBJ2-1, with unresolved D. There are 14 residues in the CDR3. The germline V gene has CDR1 DFQATT and CDR2 SNEGSKA (reference sequence). The CDR3 region is CSLVMGLGYNEQFF. CDR3 bases: TGCAGCCTCGTTATGGGGTTAGGGTACAATGAGCAGTTCTTC.

The CDR3 DNA is TGTGCCAGCAGCCAAGTCCAAAAGACAGGGTTGACTGCAACTAATGAAAAACTGTTTTTT. Protein product: CASSQVQKTGLTATNEKLFF. V gene TRBV3-1 combines with J gene TRBJ1-4; the match to TRBD1 covers 7 bases. CDR1 is LGHDT and CDR2 is YNNKEL in the germline V gene (reference sequence). The length of the CDR3 is 20 residues. With 1 base clipped from V and 0 bases from J, the junction kept 14 bases outside the gene matches.

This clonotype was picked up a small number of times. The rearrangement uses TRBV7-9 and TRBJ2-3; D not resolved. This CDR3 comprises 15 residues. The V gene lost 0 bases and the J gene lost 2 bases, with 9 bases spanning the gap. Germline CDR1 reads SEHNR; CDR2 reads FQNEAQ (reference sequence). For the CDR3, the DNA is TGTGCCAGCAGCTTAGCCGGAGCCCTCACAGATACGCAGTATTTT. Protein sequence: CASSLAGALTDTQYF.

V and J are TRBV28 and TRBJ1-5; D gene ambiguous. Per the germline V gene, CDR1 is MDHEN and CDR2 is SYDVKM. This CDR3 spans 14 amino acids. Trimming removed 4 bases at V and 5 bases at J, with 12 bases between. The DNA for the CDR3 is TGTGCCAGCAGTTCCACAGAAGACCATCAGCCCCAGCATTTT. Residues: CASSSTEDHQPQHF.

The rearrangement links TRBV27 to TRBJ1-2; D gene ambiguous. The germline CDR1 and CDR2 sequences are MNHEY and SMNVEV (reference sequence). Trimming removed 10 bases at V and 4 bases at J, with 22 bases between. There are 15 residues in the CDR3. The CDR3 here is CATNPRSGTGYGYTF. The CDR3 coding sequence is TGTGCCACCAACCCCCGTTCGGGCACTGGCTATGGCTACACCTTC.

J is TRBJ2-2 and V is TRBV12-3 or TRBV12-4; TRBD2 aligns across 9 bases. J gave up 4 bases and V 8 bases, and 11 bases lay outside the gene matches. The CDR3 spans 16 residues. DNA for the CDR3: TGTGCCAGCCGAAAAACCGGGACTAGCCTCACCGGGGAGCTGTTTTTT. This encodes CASRKTGTSLTGELFF.

The chain uses TRBV20-1 and TRBJ2-3, with D perhaps assigned TRBD1 or TRBD2 (6 bases each). The CDR3 spans 14 residues. Germline V lookup: CDR1 DFQATT, CDR2 SNEGSKA (reference sequence). V was trimmed by 4 bases and J by 6 bases, leaving 17 bases between them. CDR3 residues: CSATRLEGGDTQYF. The CDR3 bases are TGCAGTGCTACTAGACTAGAAGGGGGGGATACGCAGTATTTT.

CDR3 sequence: CASSLQRALGEKLFF. CDR3 bases: TGTGCCAGCAGCTTGCAAAGGGCCCTGGGTGAAAAACTGTTTTTT. The chain uses TRBV7-2 and TRBJ1-4, with unresolved D. CDR1 and CDR2 (germline): SGHTA, FQGNSA. The CDR3 contains 15 residues. V dropped 3 bases and J dropped 7 bases, with 15 bases sitting between them.

Only a few counts were recorded for this clonotype. The CDR3 sequence: CASSAVWQPQHF. The DNA of the CDR3 is TGTGCCAGCAGCGCCGTGTGGCAGCCCCAGCATTTT. This sequence joins TRBV6-2 or TRBV6-3 and TRBJ1-5; D gene uncertain. CDR3 length: 12 amino acids. V gave up 6 bases and J gave up 7 bases, with 10 bases separating them. Germline loops: CDR1 MNHEY, CDR2 SVGEGT.

This clonotype was picked up a small number of times. A read error may explain this, as a much larger clone is one base away. Because the CDR3 is missing its conserved closing phenylalanine or tryptophan, this is likely a read error. The V and J genes are TRBV5-1 and TRBJ2-2; D unclear. CDR1 and CDR2 from the germline V gene are SGHRS and YFSETQ. Deletions cut 0 bases from V and 7 bases from J, with 4 bases between. This CDR3 spans 12 amino acids. CDR3 residues: CASSLVVGELFC. For the CDR3, the DNA is TGCGCCAGCAGCTTGGTGGTCGGGGAGCTGTTTTGT.

This clonotype was seen many times. The chain carries TRBV20-1 and TRBJ2-2; maybe TRBD2 (6 bases). Per germline, CDR1 DFQATT and CDR2 SNEGSKA (reference sequence). The CDR3 has 14 residues. V lost 5 bases to trimming and J lost 0 bases, with 10 bases between them. The CDR3 spells CSAAREANTGELFF. In DNA, the CDR3 is TGCAGTGCTGCCAGGGAGGCGAACACCGGGGAGCTGTTTTTT.

This clonotype was recorded a few times. The chain employs TRBV7-2 and TRBJ2-5; D tentatively fits TRBD1 or TRBD2 (5 bases each). Germline-derived CDR1 and CDR2 are SGHTA and FQGNSA. V shed 5 bases and J shed 4 bases, with 17 bases lying between them. The CDR3 spans 15 residues. In DNA form, the CDR3 reads TGTGCCAGCAGCAGACAGCCGGGACGGGGAGAGACCCAGTACTTC. As protein: CASSRQPGRGETQYF.